The source of this T cell receptor beta chain is a study of cytomegalovirus exposure and HLA in healthy donors. Broader study findings: At a 0.05 false discovery rate, a later analysis found 18,000 or so TCR beta sequences to be associated with HLA alleles.

This clone has only one observation. Its antigen is still unknown. The CDR3 sequence is 14 residues long. V was pared by 2 bases and J by 4 bases, with 10 bases between. Germline CDR1 reads SGHDT; CDR2 reads YYEEEE. The PCR employed 60 Vbeta primers together with 13 Jbeta primers. Profiling relied on immunoSEQ multiplex PCR, and the TCRdb table lists in-frame clones only, not all of them. In the table there are under 150,000 clones, about 72% of which are singletons. The rearrangement links TRBV5-6 to TRBJ1-5; D gene unclear. Sequencing was performed on PBMCs. The clonotype comes from a man in his forties or fifties in good health and CMV-seronegative. In DNA, the CDR3 is TGTGCCAGCAGCTTCAGAACGGAGAATCAGCCCCAGCATTTT. This encodes CASSFRTENQPQHF.